Listed below are T cell receptor beta chains from one sample, sequenced in a study of T cell responses to AZD1222 COVID-19 vaccine. Clones were sequenced by immunoSEQ multiplex PCR, and TCRdb holds only the in-frame ones, with some missing. The sample consists of around 110,000 clones, around 90% of them appearing once. The input for sequencing was peripheral blood, taken on day 0 of AZD1222 vaccination. These receptors came from an adult in good health. CDR3s include the opening cysteine and the closing phenylalanine or tryptophan. The order of the fields is D gene, clone size, V gene, J gene, CDR3 protein, CDR3 DNA. D genes are given only for firm matches. Part of the rows lack a size; the others show once, few, many or a class for expanded clones.

.	.	TRBV7-2	TRBJ2-7	CASSLGRLSYEQYF	TGTGCCAGCAGCTTGGGACGGCTGTCCTACGAGCAGTACTTC
TRBD1	.	TRBV4-3	TRBJ2-7	CASSQGRQGAYEQYF	TGCGCCAGCAGCCAAGGCCGACAGGGAGCCTACGAGCAGTACTTC
.	.	TRBV7-6	TRBJ2-5	CASSLGTGPQETQYF	TGTGCCAGCAGCTTAGGGACCGGACCCCAAGAGACCCAGTACTTC
.	.	TRBV4-3	TRBJ1-6	CASSQEDFSSYNSPLHF	TGCGCCAGCAGCCAAGAAGATTTTAGCTCCTATAATTCACCCCTCCACTTT
.	.	TRBV19	TRBJ1-6	CASSIGTYINSPLHF	TGTGCCAGTAGTATAGGGACTTACATCAATTCACCCCTCCACTTT
.	.	TRBV5-1	TRBJ1-6	CASSSNGGPRPLHF	TGCGCCAGCAGCTCCAATGGGGGGCCTAGACCCCTCCACTTT
.	.	TRBV30	TRBJ2-1	CAWSASATYNEQFF	TGTGCCTGGAGTGCCAGCGCAACCTACAATGAGCAGTTCTTC
TRBD2	.	TRBV2	TRBJ2-2	CASRLPLAGAGGELFF	TGTGCCAGCAGACTACCCCTAGCGGGAGCCGGCGGGGAGCTGTTTTTT
TRBD1	.	TRBV3-1/TRBV3-2	TRBJ2-2	CASSQDLSGQGDSGELFF	TGTGCCAGCAGCCAAGATTTATCGGGACAGGGGGACTCCGGGGAGCTGTTTTTT
TRBD2	.	TRBV2	TRBJ2-2	CASSEQTGTSGGELFF	TGTGCCAGCAGCGAACAAACCGGGACTAGCGGCGGGGAGCTGTTTTTT
TRBD1	.	TRBV5-6	TRBJ1-4	CASSLTGRSNEKLFF	TGTGCCAGCAGCCTGACAGGGCGGTCTAATGAAAAACTGTTTTTT
.	.	TRBV9	TRBJ1-3	CASSSDQGSGNTIYF	TGTGCCAGCAGCTCCGACCAGGGTTCTGGAAACACCATATATTTT
.	.	TRBV5-1	TRBJ2-5	CASSLPGQQETQYF	TGCGCCAGCAGCCTTCCGGGACAACAAGAGACCCAGTACTTC
.	.	TRBV7-9	TRBJ1-1	CASSLLGVDTEAFF	TGTGCCAGCAGCTTATTAGGAGTTGACACTGAAGCTTTCTTT
.	.	TRBV18	TRBJ2-7	CASSPRQALPNYEQYF	TGTGCCAGCTCACCTAGACAGGCCCTACCCAACTACGAGCAGTACTTC
TRBD2	.	TRBV29-1	TRBJ2-7	CSVVGSGLAVTYEQYF	TGCAGCGTTGTTGGGTCAGGACTAGCGGTTACCTACGAGCAGTACTTC
TRBD2	.	TRBV5-5	TRBJ2-1	CASSTLSGTSGIGEQFF	TGTGCCAGCAGCACCCTGTCTGGGACTAGCGGGATTGGTGAGCAGTTCTTC
.	few	TRBV28	TRBJ1-2	CASSPGFYGYTF	TGTGCCAGCAGTCCAGGGTTCTATGGCTACACCTTC
.	.	TRBV10-2	TRBJ1-1	CASSRAGDPEAFF	TGCGCCAGCAGTAGGGCAGGGGACCCCGAAGCTTTCTTT
.	.	TRBV6-5	TRBJ1-1	CASSYTGLSTEAFF	TGTGCCAGCAGTTACACAGGGCTGAGTACTGAAGCTTTCTTT
.	.	TRBV6-5	TRBJ1-1	CASSYGGPMNTEAFF	TGTGCCAGCAGTTACGGCGGCCCGATGAACACTGAAGCTTTCTTT
TRBD1	.	TRBV5-4	TRBJ1-1	CASTRDRVTEAFF	TGTGCCAGCACCCGGGACAGGGTTACTGAAGCTTTCTTT
TRBD2	once	TRBV7-2	TRBJ2-7	CASSYRTSATYEQYF	TGTGCCAGCAGCTACCGGACTAGCGCTACCTACGAGCAGTACTTC
.	.	TRBV11-3	TRBJ2-1	CASSLEQGTRTYNEQFF	TGTGCCAGCAGCTTAGAACAGGGTACAAGGACCTACAATGAGCAGTTCTTC
.	.	TRBV3-1/TRBV3-2	TRBJ1-2	CASSQEFGLGYTF	TGTGCCAGCAGCCAAGAATTTGGCCTTGGCTACACCTTC
TRBD2	.	TRBV4-2	TRBJ2-5	CASSQAAGVGETQYF	TGTGCCAGCAGCCAAGCTGCGGGAGTGGGAGAGACCCAGTACTTC
TRBD1	once	TRBV10-3	TRBJ1-1	CAIKNRGRNTEAFF	TGTGCCATCAAAAACAGGGGCCGGAACACTGAAGCTTTCTTT
TRBD2	.	TRBV18	TRBJ2-1	CASSPPSTSTYNEQFF	TGTGCCAGCTCACCACCGTCGACTAGCACATACAATGAGCAGTTCTTC
.	.	TRBV19	TRBJ2-3	CASSMPGADTQYF	TGTGCCAGTAGTATGCCTGGCGCAGATACGCAGTATTTT
TRBD1	few	TRBV19	TRBJ2-2	CASSYWTGSPFGRSGELFF	TGTGCCAGTAGTTACTGGACAGGGTCTCCTTTCGGGCGATCCGGGGAGCTGTTTTTT
.	.	TRBV19	TRBJ2-5	CARFGRGVETQYF	TGTGCCAGGTTCGGGAGAGGTGTTGAGACCCAGTACTTC
TRBD1	.	TRBV5-1	TRBJ1-2	CASSLAGTGATYGYTF	TGCGCCAGCAGCTTGGCCGGGACAGGGGCTACCTATGGCTACACCTTC
TRBD1	.	TRBV29-1	TRBJ2-3	CSVEPTGGRTDTQYF	TGCAGCGTTGAGCCGACAGGGGGCCGCACAGATACGCAGTATTTT
.	few	TRBV10-1	TRBJ2-7	CASSGPNQFTTANSNYEQYF	TGCGCCAGCAGTGGCCCCAACCAATTTACGACAGCGAACAGCAACTACGAGCAGTACTTC
TRBD1	.	TRBV5-1	TRBJ2-5	CASSFDRAETQYF	TGCGCCAGCAGTTTCGACAGGGCGGAGACCCAGTACTTC
.	.	TRBV10-1	TRBJ1-6	CASSESEQRGSPLHF	TGCGCCAGCAGTGAGTCGGAACAGCGGGGATCACCCCTCCACTTT
TRBD1	.	TRBV4-1	TRBJ2-7	CASRGQGAHEQYF	TGCGCCAGCAGGGGACAGGGGGCCCACGAGCAGTACTTC
.	.	TRBV4-3	TRBJ1-1	CASRPRVEVPTAEAFF	TGCGCCAGCAGACCCCGAGTAGAGGTCCCCACCGCTGAAGCTTTCTTT
.	.	TRBV7-9	TRBJ1-4	CASSRTATNEKLFF	TGTGCCAGCAGCCGGACCGCAACTAATGAAAAACTGTTTTTT
TRBD1	.	TRBV5-1	TRBJ1-1	CASSLGQAVGNTEAFF	TGCGCCAGCAGCTTAGGACAGGCCGTCGGGAACACTGAAGCTTTCTTT
.	.	TRBV7-2	TRBJ1-2	CASSPGNGYTF	TGTGCCAGCAGCCCCGGGAATGGCTACACCTTC
.	.	TRBV4-2	TRBJ1-4	CASSQKQGWEEKLFF	TGTGCCAGCAGCCAGAAACAGGGCTGGGAGGAAAAACTGTTTTTT
.	.	TRBV18	TRBJ2-4	CASSHPRGNIQYF	TGTGCCAGCTCGCATCCTCGGGGAAACATTCAGTACTTC
.	.	TRBV7-9	TRBJ2-7	CASSQNTFPYEQYF	TGTGCCAGCAGCCAGAATACCTTCCCCTACGAGCAGTACTTC
.	once	TRBV19	TRBJ1-3	CASTTFSGNTIYF	TGTGCCAGTACAACCTTCTCTGGAAACACCATATATTTT
TRBD1	.	TRBV27	TRBJ1-1	CASNSQDRGEAFF	TGTGCCAGCAATTCTCAGGACAGGGGTGAAGCTTTCTTT
.	once	TRBV18	TRBJ2-7	CASSPGGPYEQYF	TGTGCCAGCTCACCCGGGGGCCCCTACGAGCAGTACTTC
TRBD1	.	TRBV5-4	TRBJ1-3	CASSSTGSLGNTIYF	TGTGCCAGCAGCTCGACAGGGTCTCTGGGAAACACCATATATTTT